The sequence of this T cell receptor (beta chain) was determined in a study of PD-1 blockade in classical Hodgkin lymphoma. On this clone itself: Its antigen is unidentified.

Clones were read by immunoSEQ multiplex PCR, and TCRdb kept only the in-frame ones, dropping some. The data show tens of thousands of clones, around 90% seen once. The CDR3 runs 15 residues. The V end was cut by 2 bases, the J end by 5 bases, with 13 bases between. Specified time point: cycle 4 day 1 (C4D1), after about 6 weeks of nivolumab. All patients relapsed after autologous stem cell transplantation, and brentuximab vedotin exposure varied. Notes on the study in general: In CD4+ cells, TCR diversity went up significantly by C4D1, but in CD8+ cells it did not.

The V gene is TRBV23-1, the J gene TRBJ1-3; a weak D match, TRBD1 (5 bases). TRBV23-1 is noted as an ORF with a role that remains uncertain. This specimen was peripheral blood mononuclear cells (PBMCs), taken before the fourth cycle of nivolumab. The TCR was taken from a human donor with classical Hodgkin lymphoma. The CDR3 region has the DNA TGCGCCAGCAGTCAAGGGACGAACTCCAGAAACACCATATATTTT. Translated: CASSQGTNSRNTIYF.